This TCR beta chain originates from a study of blood T cell repertoires in COVID-19 (dated by TCRdb to about 2020). Some background on the complete study: Collaborator samples came from the United States, Italy and Spain and covered acute and convalescent phases of COVID-19. The material from the prospective study consisted of cDNA or gDNA derived from T cells, B-cell-depleted T cells, or PBMCs. The dataset comprised deeply sampled blood TCRbeta repertoires from subjects exposed to, actively infected with, or recovered from COVID-19. The repertoires were made available in a free public database intended to serve as a resource for research on the immune response to SARS-CoV-2. Samples came from the ongoing ImmuneRACE study (first 160 participants) plus 1,254 subjects from 6 global collaborators. Nearly every sample came with metadata listing a de-identified subject ID, COVID-19 status, age in years and sex. HLA class I and class II types, where available, came from metadata supplied by the sample provider rather than from assay-based typing.

The CDR3 runs 16 residues from the cysteine to the phenylalanine. CDR3 DNA only is kept here, 48 bases in frame from base 1. The germline V gene (reference sequence) gives CDR1 as SEHNR and CDR2 as FQNEAQ. Relative to germline, V is missing 4 bases and J is missing 5 bases, with 8 bases of the junction outside any gene match. Enrolling through a virtual design, the prospective study's participants ranged in age from about 18 to 89 years and lived across 24 United States geographic areas. In the prospective study, participants were assigned to cohorts based on the clinical history participants reported in a screening survey and a study questionnaire. Recovered participants in ImmuneRACE Cohort 3 were defined as having two consecutive negative NP/OP PCR tests, clearance from a healthcare professional, or resolution of symptoms. Mobile phlebotomists in the prospective study collected whole blood, serum and a nasopharyngeal or oropharyngeal swab from every participant. Over a roughly two-month period, participants in the prospective study had the option of providing additional blood draws and questionnaires. Before DNA extraction, blood samples from the prospective study were shipped at room temperature or frozen.

What the authors observed across the whole study: The amount of clinical and demographic metadata varied by source and participant and was provided uncurated.

A note on this clone: What antigen it recognizes has not been identified. No base-level quality is on record; no much larger clone is a single base apart.

TCRbeta CDR3 regions were amplified from genomic DNA using the immunoSEQ Assay, a bias-controlled multiplex PCR. In the authors' own workflow: The number of nucleated cells in each sample was estimated by amplification of reference gene primers within the assay. To quantify the absolute abundance of each unique TCRbeta CDR3 rearrangement, sequence reads were collapsed and filtered. For each sample, productive Simpson clonality was calculated as the square root of Simpson's diversity index across productive rearrangements. Not all clones reach the TCRdb copy of this immuneACCESS table, which keeps in-frame sequences only. Checked studies attribute under half of the gap to unresolved V genes and leave the rest unexplained. V, J and clone size were drawn from that table, and D and trimming were deduced from the DNA. The sample data list a few hundred thousand clones, and roughly 84% of these were observed just once. 1% of the sample is taken by the ten largest.

The sample comprised PBMCs or T cells enriched from blood (not recorded which). The receptor's source is a woman aged 30 to 39 who had recovered from COVID-19. The V gene is TRBV7-9 and the J gene is TRBJ1-5; 10 junctional bases match TRBD1. The CDR3 reads as follows: CASSSYFGTGDQPQHF. The nucleotide sequence is TGTGCCAGCAGCTCATACTTCGGGACAGGGGATCAGCCCCAGCATTTT.